These T cell receptor beta chains were read from a single sample in a study of beta chain features in type 1 diabetes. Only in-frame clones appear in the TCRdb table, and some are missing; sequencing was by immunoSEQ multiplex PCR. Here the sample spans about 230,000 clones, 9.6% being singletons. Sequencing used naive CD4+ T cells from blood. The receptors were gathered from a woman between 18 and 29 years old in good health. CDR3s include the opening cysteine and the closing phenylalanine or tryptophan. Fields, in order: clone size, J gene, V gene, D gene, CDR3 DNA, CDR3 protein. A D gene is named only where the DNA matches it firmly. The listing skips clone size in some rows; elsewhere it reads once, few, many or a size class.

few | TRBJ2-1 | TRBV19 | . | TGTGCCAGTAGTATAGTCCAGGGGTCTATCCAGAATGAGCAGTTCTTC | CASSIVQGSIQNEQFF
few | TRBJ1-4 | TRBV6-5 | TRBD1 | TGTGCCAGCAGTTCGGGACAGGGGTATGGAGAAAAACTGTTTTTT | CASSSGQGYGEKLFF
few | TRBJ2-5 | TRBV5-1 | TRBD1 | TGCGCCAGCAGCCGGACAGGGGTGGAAGAGACCCAGTACTTC | CASSRTGVEETQYF
. | TRBJ2-7 | TRBV14 | TRBD1 | TGTGCCAGCAGCCCCTTCCGGGACAGGTTTGCCGAGCAGTACTTC | CASSPFRDRFAEQYF
few | TRBJ2-7 | TRBV6-1 | TRBD1 | TGTGCCATGAGACAGGGTCGCGAGCAGTACTTC | CAMRQGREQYF
. | TRBJ2-3 | TRBV11-2 | . | TGTGCCAGCAATCCACTAGCCCGGGCAGATACGCAGTATTTT | CASNPLARADTQYF
few | TRBJ2-7 | TRBV14 | TRBD1 | TGTGCCAGCAGCCCCTACACAGGGGGCGAGCAGTACTTC | CASSPYTGGEQYF
. | TRBJ2-7 | TRBV11-3 | . | TGTGCCAGCAGCCGCCTAGGACCCACGGGGGAGCAGTACTTC | CASSRLGPTGEQYF
. | TRBJ1-1 | TRBV5-6 | . | TGTGCCAGCAGCTCGTACAGGGTAAGGTGGAACACTGAAGCTTTCTTT | CASSSYRVRWNTEAFF
. | TRBJ2-4 | TRBV5-6 | TRBD1 | TGTGCCAGCAGCTCCTCCCGGGACAGGGTGGGCAAAAACATTCAGTACTTC | CASSSSRDRVGKNIQYF
. | TRBJ1-5 | TRBV5-6 | . | TGTGCCAGCAGCCCCGACGGGAATCAGCCCCAGCATTTT | CASSPDGNQPQHF
few | TRBJ2-3 | TRBV30 | TRBD2 | TGTGCCTGGAGCCTTAGCGGGGGGCCACCCCCAGATACGCAGTATTTT | CAWSLSGGPPPDTQYF
few | TRBJ1-1 | TRBV29-1 | TRBD1 | TGCAGCGCTATGACAGGGGGATTCACTGAAGCTTTCTTT | CSAMTGGFTEAFF
. | TRBJ1-1 | TRBV13 | . | TGTGCCAGCAGCCCAACCCGGAGGAACACTGAAGCTTTCTTT | CASSPTRRNTEAFF
. | TRBJ2-7 | TRBV2 | . | TGTGCCAGCAGTGCGGAGCAGATCTACGAGCAGTACTTC | CASSAEQIYEQYF
few | TRBJ2-5 | TRBV5-4 | TRBD2 | TGTGCCAGCAGCTTGGCCCTAGCGGGGCAAGAGACCCAGTACTTC | CASSLALAGQETQYF
. | TRBJ2-2 | TRBV7-6 | TRBD2 | TGTGCCAGCAGCTTTGCGGGGGGGTTCACCGGGGAGCTGTTTTTT | CASSFAGGFTGELFF
few | TRBJ1-2 | TRBV18 | . | TGTGCCAGCTCACCAGCAGGGTGGAATGGCTACACCTTC | CASSPAGWNGYTF
few | TRBJ2-2 | TRBV29-1 | TRBD2 | TGCAGCGTTCTCTTAGCGGGAGTAAACACCGGGGAGCTGTTTTTT | CSVLLAGVNTGELFF
few | TRBJ1-2 | TRBV7-3 | TRBD1 | TGTGCCAGCAGCCCGGCTCCGGACAGGGGCTATGGCTACACCTTC | CASSPAPDRGYGYTF
few | TRBJ1-2 | TRBV25-1 | TRBD1 | TGTGCCAGCAGTGAACGGACCTGGACAGGAAACTATGGCTACACCTTC | CASSERTWTGNYGYTF
. | TRBJ2-3 | TRBV7-9 | TRBD2 | TGTGCCAGCAGCTACCAGACTAGCTACTCAGATACGCAGTATTTT | CASSYQTSYSDTQYF
few | TRBJ2-2 | TRBV18 | . | TGTGCCAGCTCACCGGGGCCCGCGAACACCGGGGAGCTGTTTTTT | CASSPGPANTGELFF
. | TRBJ1-1 | TRBV11-1 | . | TGTGCCAGCAGCACCGAGAACTCCAACACTGAAGCTTTCTTT | CASSTENSNTEAFF
. | TRBJ2-1 | TRBV7-2 | . | TGTGCCAGCAGCTTAGCGGGGGGGCCCTACAATGAGCAGTTCTTC | CASSLAGGPYNEQFF
. | TRBJ1-2 | TRBV25-1 | TRBD1 | TGTGCCAGCAGTGAATTTGGACAGGTCTCCGGCTACACCTTC | CASSEFGQVSGYTF
. | TRBJ1-1 | TRBV2 | . | TGTGCCAGCAGTGAGGAGGGGAACACTGAAGCTTTCTTT | CASSEEGNTEAFF
. | TRBJ2-1 | TRBV6-4 | . | TGTGCCAGCAGTCGGGGGAGCTCCTACAATGAGCAGTTCTTC | CASSRGSSYNEQFF
. | TRBJ2-2 | TRBV7-9 | TRBD2 | TGTGCCAGCAGCCCCGGGACTAGCGGGATGATGGGGGAGCTGTTTTTT | CASSPGTSGMMGELFF
few | TRBJ2-7 | TRBV5-4 | . | TGTGCCAGCAGCTCGGAAAGCGGAGGCAGATACGAGCAGTACTTC | CASSSESGGRYEQYF
. | TRBJ1-1 | TRBV5-4 | . | TGTGCCAGCAGCTTGGCCTTTGGGGGGGGAAACACTGAAGCTTTCTTT | CASSLAFGGGNTEAFF
few | TRBJ2-3 | TRBV5-1 | . | TGCGCCAGCAGCTTGGCCCCGACAGATACGCAGTATTTT | CASSLAPTDTQYF
. | TRBJ1-6 | TRBV27 | . | TGTGCCACCTCTTTGGGGGGGAATAATTCACCCCTCCACTTT | CATSLGGNNSPLHF
. | TRBJ2-5 | TRBV11-2 | . | TGTGCCAGCAGCTCCTACCCCACAGGGGGGGAGTGGGAGCAGTACTTC | CASSSYPTGGEWEQYF
few | TRBJ2-5 | TRBV5-1 | TRBD1 | TGCGCCAGCAGCTCGGGACAGGGAGGCGAGACCCAGTACTTC | CASSSGQGGETQYF
. | TRBJ1-2 | TRBV2 | . | TGTGCCACCAAGTTAGATACAGGGCTCTATGGCTACACCTTC | CATKLDTGLYGYTF
. | TRBJ2-1 | TRBV18 | . | TGTGCCAGCTCACCACTGACTAGCTCCTACAATGAGCAGTTCTTC | CASSPLTSSYNEQFF
few | TRBJ1-5 | TRBV19 | . | TGTGCCAGTAGTATTTCTTACAGGTTAACCCAGCATTTT | CASSISYRLTQHF
. | TRBJ1-1 | TRBV6-1 | . | TGTGCCAGCCACCGAGGGGGTTACACTGAAGCTTTCTTT | CASHRGGYTEAFF
. | TRBJ2-1 | TRBV18 | . | TGTGCCAGCTCACCGCGGAATTACAATGAGCAGTTCTTC | CASSPRNYNEQFF
. | TRBJ2-1 | TRBV5-1 | . | TGCGCCAGCAGCTTGGAACAGATCCACAATGAGCAGTTCTTC | CASSLEQIHNEQFF
few | TRBJ1-1 | TRBV19 | . | TGTGCCAGTAGTATAACGGGGGTCGGCACTGAAGCTTTCTTT | CASSITGVGTEAFF
few | TRBJ1-3 | TRBV7-2 | . | TGTGCCAGCAGCTTTAGGACAGCGTCTGGAAACACCATATATTTT | CASSFRTASGNTIYF
few | TRBJ2-7 | TRBV5-8 | . | TGTGCCAGCAGCTTGGGAGGCAGAAGAACCTCCGAGCAGTACTTC | CASSLGGRRTSEQYF
few | TRBJ2-7 | TRBV6-6 | . | TGTGCCAGCAGTTACTCCCGGGGTCTCTACGAGCAGTACTTC | CASSYSRGLYEQYF
. | TRBJ2-1 | TRBV11-3 | . | TGTGCCAGCAGCCCCTCCGGGACACTTTACAATGAGCAGTTCTTC | CASSPSGTLYNEQFF
. | TRBJ2-1 | TRBV25-1 | TRBD1 | TGTGCCAGCAGGAGGGACAGGGAAAGCTACAATGAGCAGTTCTTC | CASRRDRESYNEQFF
. | TRBJ1-2 | TRBV28 | . | TGTGCCAGCAGTGGAGTACTCAGCGGCTATGGCTACACCTTC | CASSGVLSGYGYTF
. | TRBJ2-1 | TRBV7-2 | . | TGTGCCAGCAGCAAAGTCCGGCCGGGGACAAGCTACATAAATGAGCAGTTCTTC | CASSKVRPGTSYINEQFF
. | TRBJ2-6 | TRBV18 | . | TGTGCCAGCTCCCCCGGGACAATCCCTTCTGGGGCCAACGTCCTGACTTTC | CASSPGTIPSGANVLTF
. | TRBJ1-2 | TRBV6-1 | . | TGTGCCAGCAGTGAAGCGGCGGCAGTCGAATCTGGCTACACCTTC | CASSEAAAVESGYTF
. | TRBJ2-5 | TRBV6-5 | TRBD2 | TGTGCCAGCAGTTATACGGCTAGCGGGGGACTAACCCAGTACTTC | CASSYTASGGLTQYF
few | TRBJ2-7 | TRBV28 | . | TGTGCCAGCAGCTCCTCCTACGAGCAGTACTTC | CASSSSYEQYF
. | TRBJ2-7 | TRBV6-1 | . | TGTGCCAGCAGTGAACTGGGGAGTATCTCCTACGAGCAGTACTTC | CASSELGSISYEQYF
. | TRBJ2-2 | TRBV10-3 | . | TGTGCCATCAACAGAGCCAACACCGGGGAGCTGTTTTTT | CAINRANTGELFF
. | TRBJ1-2 | TRBV6-1 | TRBD1 | TGTGCCAGCAGTGAGGGACAGGGGGCCTATGGCTACACCTTC | CASSEGQGAYGYTF
few | TRBJ2-3 | TRBV5-6 | TRBD2 | TGTGCCAGCAGCTTGGTAGGGCTAGCGGGAGTCGCAGATACGCAGTATTTT | CASSLVGLAGVADTQYF
few | TRBJ1-1 | TRBV5-1 | TRBD1 | TGCGCCAGCAGCTTTAGAACAGGGGGGATGAACACTGAAGCTTTCTTT | CASSFRTGGMNTEAFF
few | TRBJ2-2 | TRBV18 | TRBD2 | TGTGCCAGCTCACCAAGGCGACTAGCGGGGTCCGCGAACACCGGGGAGCTGTTTTTT | CASSPRRLAGSANTGELFF
. | TRBJ2-5 | TRBV5-1 | TRBD2 | TGCGCCAGCAGCGAGACTAGCGGGAGTTATGTAGAGACCCAGTACTTC | CASSETSGSYVETQYF